This T cell receptor beta chain was obtained from a study of blood T cells in healthy people across ages. Overall study results and limits: With unsorted PBMCs, a conclusive comparison of naive versus antigen-experienced cells was not possible. The percentage of naive T cells correlated strongly with TCR beta diversity.

Per-sample PBMC isolation yielded at least 6 million cells. Looked up from germline, CDR1 is MNHEY and CDR2 is SVGEGT. The germline V and J ends were trimmed by 2 bases and 4 bases, with 14 bases remaining between them. The CDR3 has 15 amino acids. A second PCR, run for about 7 to 11 cycles, used a sample-barcoded 5' primer plus a J-beta primer mix. The template-switch adaptor was a 5' adaptor with 12 random nucleotides. It tagged each cDNA molecule. TCRdb processed the 5' RACE reads anew with MiXCR; each CDR3 protein has one entry. The data show more than 1,400,000 distinct CDR3 sequences, roughly 40% seen once. On this clonotype: The target antigen is unknown.

The source is a woman between 18 and 29 years old in good health. The rearrangement links TRBV6-2 or TRBV6-3 to TRBJ2-5; D not certain. Material: blood. The CDR3 DNA is TGTGCCAGCAGTTACGGCCGGCAGACGGTAGAGACCCAGTACTTC. The encoded protein is CASSYGRQTVETQYF.